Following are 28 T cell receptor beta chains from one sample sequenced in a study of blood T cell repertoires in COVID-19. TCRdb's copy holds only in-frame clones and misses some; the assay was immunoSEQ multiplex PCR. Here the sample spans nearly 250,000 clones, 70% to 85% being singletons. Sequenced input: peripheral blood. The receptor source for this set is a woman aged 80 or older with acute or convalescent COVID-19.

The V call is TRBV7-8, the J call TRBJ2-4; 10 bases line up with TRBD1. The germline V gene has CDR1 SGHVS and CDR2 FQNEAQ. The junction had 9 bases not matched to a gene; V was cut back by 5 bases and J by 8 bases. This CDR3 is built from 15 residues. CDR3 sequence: CASSLWDRGSDIQYF. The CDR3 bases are TGTGCCAGCAGCCTATGGGACAGGGGATCGGACATTCAGTACTTC.

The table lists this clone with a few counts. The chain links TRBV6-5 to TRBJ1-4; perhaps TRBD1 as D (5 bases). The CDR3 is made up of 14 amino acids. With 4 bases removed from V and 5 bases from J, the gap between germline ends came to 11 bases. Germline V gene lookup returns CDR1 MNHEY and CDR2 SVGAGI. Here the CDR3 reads CASSLAGLNEKLFF. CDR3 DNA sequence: TGTGCCAGCAGTTTGGCAGGGCTAAATGAAAAACTGTTTTTT.

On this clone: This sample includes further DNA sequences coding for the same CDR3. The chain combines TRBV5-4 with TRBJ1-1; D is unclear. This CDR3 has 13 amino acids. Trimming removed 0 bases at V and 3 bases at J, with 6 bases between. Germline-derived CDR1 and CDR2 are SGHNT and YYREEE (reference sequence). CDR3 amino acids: CASSLDRDTEAFF. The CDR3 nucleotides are TGTGCCAGCAGCTTGGACAGAGACACTGAAGCTTTCTTT.

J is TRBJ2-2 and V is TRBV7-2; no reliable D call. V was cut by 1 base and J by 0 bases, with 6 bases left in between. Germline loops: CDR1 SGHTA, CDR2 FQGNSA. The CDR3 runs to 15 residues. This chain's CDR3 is CASSLGAPNTGELFF. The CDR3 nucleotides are TGTGCCAGCAGCTTAGGAGCTCCGAACACCGGGGAGCTGTTTTTT. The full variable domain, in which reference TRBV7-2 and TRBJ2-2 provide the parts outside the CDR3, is GAGVSQSPSNKVTEKGKDVELRCDPISGHTALYWYRQSLGQGLEFLIYFQGNSAPDKSGLPSDRFSAERTGGSVSTLTIQRTQQEDSAVYLCASSLGAPNTGELFFGEGSRLTVL.

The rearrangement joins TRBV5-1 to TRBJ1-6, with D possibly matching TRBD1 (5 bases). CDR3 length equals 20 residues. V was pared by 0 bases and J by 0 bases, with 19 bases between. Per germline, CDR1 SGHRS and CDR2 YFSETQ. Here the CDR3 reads CASSLAPVAQGSSYNSPLHF. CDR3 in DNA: TGCGCCAGCAGCTTGGCCCCGGTGGCCCAGGGTAGCTCCTATAATTCACCCCTCCACTTT.

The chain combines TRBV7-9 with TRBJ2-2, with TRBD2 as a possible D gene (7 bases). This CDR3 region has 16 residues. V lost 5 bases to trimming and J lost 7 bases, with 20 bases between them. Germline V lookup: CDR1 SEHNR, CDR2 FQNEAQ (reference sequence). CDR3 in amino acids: CASSPLGGGAVGELFF. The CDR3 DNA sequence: TGTGCCAGCAGCCCCCTGGGGGGGGGCGCAGTCGGGGAGCTGTTTTTT.

The CDR3: CASSLGAGYTF. The CDR3 DNA reads TGTGCCAGCAGCTTAGGGGCGGGCTACACCTTC. This chain connects TRBV7-2 to TRBJ1-2, with unresolved D. The CDR3 is made up of 11 amino acids. The ends were cut back, 1 base at V and 8 bases at J, with 5 bases in the middle. Germline values: CDR1 SGHTA, CDR2 FQGNSA. The full variable domain, in which reference TRBV7-2 and TRBJ1-2 provide the parts outside the CDR3, is GAGVSQSPSNKVTEKGKDVELRCDPISGHTALYWYRQSLGQGLEFLIYFQGNSAPDKSGLPSDRFSAERTGGSVSTLTIQRTQQEDSAVYLCASSLGAGYTFGSGTRLTVV.

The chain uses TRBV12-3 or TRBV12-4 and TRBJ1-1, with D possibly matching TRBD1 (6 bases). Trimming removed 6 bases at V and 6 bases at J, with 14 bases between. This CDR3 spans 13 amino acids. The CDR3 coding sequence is TGTGCCAGCAGCCCACAGGGCTATTCTGAAGCTTTCTTT. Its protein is CASSPQGYSEAFF.

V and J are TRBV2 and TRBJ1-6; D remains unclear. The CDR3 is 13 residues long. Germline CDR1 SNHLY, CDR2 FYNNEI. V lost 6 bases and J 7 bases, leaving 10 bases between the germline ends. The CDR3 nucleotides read TGTGCCAGCAGAAGGACGGGAAATTCACCCCTCCACTTT. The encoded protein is CASRRTGNSPLHF.

The DNA for the CDR3 is TGTGCCAGCAGCCCGGGACAGGCGGTAACAAAAAACATTCAGTACTTC. Translating it yields CASSPGQAVTKNIQYF. V is TRBV5-5 and J is TRBJ2-4; 8 bases are a match to TRBD1. Germline CDR1 SGHKS, CDR2 YYEKEE (reference sequence). After removal of 4 bases from V and 4 bases from J, the junction contained 10 bases not matched to a gene. The CDR3 length is 16 residues.

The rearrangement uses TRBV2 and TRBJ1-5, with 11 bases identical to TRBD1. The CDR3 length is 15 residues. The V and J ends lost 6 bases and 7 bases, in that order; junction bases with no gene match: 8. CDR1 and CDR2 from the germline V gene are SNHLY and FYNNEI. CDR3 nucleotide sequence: TGTGCCAGCAGACTACAAAGGACAGGGGGCCAGCCCCAGCATTTT. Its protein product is CASRLQRTGGQPQHF.

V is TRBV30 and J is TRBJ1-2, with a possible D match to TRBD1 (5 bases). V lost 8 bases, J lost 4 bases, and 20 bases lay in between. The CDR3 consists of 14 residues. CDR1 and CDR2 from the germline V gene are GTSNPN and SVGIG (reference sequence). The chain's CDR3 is CAHRSWTSSYGYTF. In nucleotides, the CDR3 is TGTGCCCACAGGAGTTGGACTAGCTCCTATGGCTACACCTTC.

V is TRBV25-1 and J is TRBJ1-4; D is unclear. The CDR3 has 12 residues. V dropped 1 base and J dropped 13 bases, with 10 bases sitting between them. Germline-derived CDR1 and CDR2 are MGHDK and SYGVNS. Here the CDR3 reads CASSELIGRLFF. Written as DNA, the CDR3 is TGTGCCAGCAGTGAATTGATTGGGCGACTGTTTTTT.

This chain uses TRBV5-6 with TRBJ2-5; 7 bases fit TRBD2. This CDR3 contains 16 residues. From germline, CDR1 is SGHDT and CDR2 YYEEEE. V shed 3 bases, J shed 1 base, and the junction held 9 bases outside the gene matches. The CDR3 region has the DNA TGTGCCAGCAGCTCCCGAGGAGGGAGGGTCCAAGAGACCCAGTACTTC. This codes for CASSSRGGRVQETQYF. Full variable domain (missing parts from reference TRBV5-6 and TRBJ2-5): DAGVTQSPTHLIKTRGQQVTLRCSPKSGHDTVSWYQQALGQGPQFIFQYYEEEERQRGNFPDRFSGHQFPNYSSELNVNALLLGDSALYLCASSSRGGRVQETQYFGPGTRLLVL.

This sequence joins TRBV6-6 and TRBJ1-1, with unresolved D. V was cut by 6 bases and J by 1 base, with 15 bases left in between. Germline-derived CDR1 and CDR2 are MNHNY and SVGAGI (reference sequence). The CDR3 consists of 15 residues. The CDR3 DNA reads TGTGCCAGCAGCTCTCCGAGCCGCCCGAACACTGAAGCTTTCTTT. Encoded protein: CASSSPSRPNTEAFF.

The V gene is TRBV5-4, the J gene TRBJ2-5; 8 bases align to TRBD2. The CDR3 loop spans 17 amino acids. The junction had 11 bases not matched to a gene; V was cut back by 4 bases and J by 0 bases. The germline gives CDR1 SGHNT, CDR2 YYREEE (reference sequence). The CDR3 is CASSPQTSVINQETQYF. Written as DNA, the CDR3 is TGTGCCAGCAGCCCCCAGACTAGCGTGATCAACCAAGAGACCCAGTACTTC.

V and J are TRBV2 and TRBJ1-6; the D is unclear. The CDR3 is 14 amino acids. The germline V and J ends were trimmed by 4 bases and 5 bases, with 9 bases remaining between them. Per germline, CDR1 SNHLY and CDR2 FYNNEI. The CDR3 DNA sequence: TGTGCCAGCAGTGTTCCGGGGAATAATTCACCCCTCCACTTT. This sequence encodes CASSVPGNNSPLHF.

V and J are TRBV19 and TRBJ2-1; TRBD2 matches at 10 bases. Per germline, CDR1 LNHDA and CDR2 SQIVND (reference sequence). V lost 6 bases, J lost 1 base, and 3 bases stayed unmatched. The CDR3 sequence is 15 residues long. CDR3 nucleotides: TGTGCCAGTAGGTTAGCGGGAGGTTCCTACAATGAGCAGTTCTTC. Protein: CASRLAGGSYNEQFF.

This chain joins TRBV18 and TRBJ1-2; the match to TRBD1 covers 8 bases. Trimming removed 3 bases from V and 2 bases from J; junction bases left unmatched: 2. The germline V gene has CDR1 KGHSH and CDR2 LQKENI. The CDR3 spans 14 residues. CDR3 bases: TGTGCCAGCTCACCGGGACAGGAGAACTATGGCTACACCTTC. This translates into CASSPGQENYGYTF. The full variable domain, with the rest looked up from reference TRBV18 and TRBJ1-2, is NAGVMQNPRHLVRRRGQEARLRCSPMKGHSHVYWYRQLPEEGLKFMVYLQKENIIDESGMPKERFSAEFPKEGPSILRIQQVVRGDSAAYFCASSPGQENYGYTFGSGTRLTVV.

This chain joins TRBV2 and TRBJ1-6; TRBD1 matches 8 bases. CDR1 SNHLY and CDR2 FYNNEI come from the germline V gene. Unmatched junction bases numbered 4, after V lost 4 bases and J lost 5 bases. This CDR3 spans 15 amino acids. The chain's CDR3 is CASSGQGPDNSPLHF. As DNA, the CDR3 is TGTGCCAGCAGTGGACAGGGGCCAGATAATTCACCCCTCCACTTT. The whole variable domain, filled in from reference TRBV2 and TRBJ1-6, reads EPEVTQTPSHQVTQMGQEVILRCVPISNHLYFYWYRQILGQKVEFLVSFYNNEISEKSEIFDDQFSVERPDGSNFTLKIRSTKLEDSAMYFCASSGQGPDNSPLHFGNGTRLTVT.

The CDR3 bases are TGCGCCAGCAGCCAGGACATCCTTATCGCAGATACGCAGTATTTT. It translates to CASSQDILIADTQYF. This chain links TRBV5-1 with TRBJ2-3; TRBD1 might be the D (5 bases). Germline assignment: CDR1 SGHRS and CDR2 YFSETQ. The CDR3 covers 15 residues. Trimming removed 4 bases from V and 4 bases from J, with 16 bases in between.

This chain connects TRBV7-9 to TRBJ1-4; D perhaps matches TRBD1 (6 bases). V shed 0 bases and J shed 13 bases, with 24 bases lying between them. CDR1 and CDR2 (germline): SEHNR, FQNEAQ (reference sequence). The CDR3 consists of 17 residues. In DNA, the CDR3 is TGTGCCAGCAGCTTAGCGCATGTTGGGCCAGGGGCCACGGGACTGTTTTTT. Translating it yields CASSLAHVGPGATGLFF. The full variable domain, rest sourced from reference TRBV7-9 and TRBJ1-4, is DTGVSQNPRHKITKRGQNVTFRCDPISEHNRLYWYRQTLGQGPEFLTYFQNEAQLEKSRLLSDRFSAERPKGSFSTLEIQRTEQGDSAMYLCASSLAHVGPGATGLFFGSGTQLSVL.

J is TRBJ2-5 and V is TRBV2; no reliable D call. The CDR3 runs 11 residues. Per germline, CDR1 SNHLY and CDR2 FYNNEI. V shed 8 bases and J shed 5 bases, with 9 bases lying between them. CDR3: CASAWQETQYF. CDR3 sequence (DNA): TGTGCCAGCGCCTGGCAGGAGACCCAGTACTTC.

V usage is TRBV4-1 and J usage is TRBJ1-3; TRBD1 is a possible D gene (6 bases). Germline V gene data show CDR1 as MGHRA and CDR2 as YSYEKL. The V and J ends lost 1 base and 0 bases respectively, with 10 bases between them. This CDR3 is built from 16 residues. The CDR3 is CASSQGQGLSGNTIYF. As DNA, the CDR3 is TGCGCCAGCAGCCAAGGTCAGGGGCTCTCTGGAAACACCATATATTTT.

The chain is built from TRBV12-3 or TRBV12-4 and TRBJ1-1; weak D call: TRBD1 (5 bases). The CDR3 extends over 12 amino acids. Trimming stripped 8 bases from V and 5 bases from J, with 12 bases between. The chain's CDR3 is CASRGGGTEAFF. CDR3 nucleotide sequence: TGTGCCAGCCGTGGGGGGGGGACTGAAGCTTTCTTT.

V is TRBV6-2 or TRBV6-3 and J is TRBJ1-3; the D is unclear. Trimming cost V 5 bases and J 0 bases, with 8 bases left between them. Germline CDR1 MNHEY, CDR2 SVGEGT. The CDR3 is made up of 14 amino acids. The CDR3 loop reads CASSRDYSGNTIYF. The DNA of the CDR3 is TGTGCCAGCAGTAGAGACTACTCTGGAAACACCATATATTTT.

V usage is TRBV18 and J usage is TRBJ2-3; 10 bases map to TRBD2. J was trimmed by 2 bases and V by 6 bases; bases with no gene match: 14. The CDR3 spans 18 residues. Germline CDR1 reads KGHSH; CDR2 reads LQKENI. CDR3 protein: CASSYLGTSGVSTDTQYF. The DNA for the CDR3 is TGTGCCAGCTCCTACCTCGGTACTAGCGGGGTGTCCACAGATACGCAGTATTTT.

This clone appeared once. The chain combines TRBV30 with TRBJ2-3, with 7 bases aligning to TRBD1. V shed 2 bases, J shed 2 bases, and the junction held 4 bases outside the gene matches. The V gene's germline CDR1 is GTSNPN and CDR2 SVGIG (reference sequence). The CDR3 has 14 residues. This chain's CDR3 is CAWSHGQDTDTQYF. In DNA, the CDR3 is TGTGCCTGGAGTCATGGACAGGACACAGATACGCAGTATTTT.